Listed here is a single TCR beta chain. This sample is drawn from a study of neoadjuvant anti-PD-1 for oral cavity cancer. Study overall: Before surgery, most patients got three to four biweekly 3 mg/kg nivolumab doses. Around day 43, patients without progression received a fourth nivolumab dose before surgery.

Time point in this sample: after neoadjuvant nivolumab, at surgical resection. V was cut by 4 bases and J by 5 bases, with 13 bases left in between. Germline V gives CDR1 SGHRS, CDR2 YFSETQ. The CDR3 loop spans 14 amino acids. Blood libraries mostly used approximately 480 ng genomic DNA, six replicates each. TCRdb keeps only in-frame clones here, not all; method: immunoSEQ multiplex PCR. The sample lists 65,000 to 70,000 clones, roughly nine tenths occurring once. The sequence was collected from a person between 40 and 80 years old with oral cavity squamous cell carcinoma. This specimen was PBMCs, taken after nivolumab (anti-PD-1) treatment. V is TRBV5-1 and J is TRBJ2-4; D may match TRBD1 or TRBD2 (5 bases each). CDR3 protein: CASSTRPGQNIQYF. For the CDR3, the DNA is TGCGCCAGCAGCACGAGGCCGGGACAAAACATTCAGTACTTC.